This is a list of T cell receptor beta chains from one sample in a study of cytomegalovirus exposure and HLA in healthy donors. Clones were read by immunoSEQ multiplex PCR, and TCRdb kept only the in-frame ones, dropping some. The repertoire holds fewer than 45,000 clones, 68% seen once, with roughly 3.7% in the top ten. Sequenced sample: PBMCs. These TCRs come from a middle-aged man in good health and CMV-seronegative. The CDR3 runs from the conserved cysteine through the conserved F or W. The order of the fields is V gene, J gene, CDR3 protein.

V gene: TRBV18
J gene: TRBJ1-2
CDR3 protein: CASSPTGESNYGYTF

V gene: TRBV6-1
J gene: TRBJ2-1
CDR3 protein: CASTLSLGAYEQFF

V gene: TRBV11-3
J gene: TRBJ2-5
CDR3 protein: CASSSEGAGETQYF

V gene: TRBV2
J gene: TRBJ2-5
CDR3 protein: CASTLDTPRETQYF

V gene: TRBV27
J gene: TRBJ1-1
CDR3 protein: CASRKLPLVAEAFF

V gene: TRBV5-1
J gene: TRBJ1-6
CDR3 protein: CASSPGTGPNSPLHF

V gene: TRBV29-1
J gene: TRBJ2-3
CDR3 protein: CSVGGLAGGNTQYF

V gene: TRBV30
J gene: TRBJ1-6
CDR3 protein: CASGLTNSPLHF

V gene: TRBV2
J gene: TRBJ2-7
CDR3 protein: CASRWTSGDYEQYF

V gene: TRBV7-9
J gene: TRBJ1-4
CDR3 protein: CASSARSFNPGQGNEKLFF